These 2 T cell receptor beta chains originate from one sample sequenced in a study of T cell responses to AZD1222 COVID-19 vaccine. Using immunoSEQ multiplex PCR, the repertoire was profiled, and TCRdb retains in-frame clones only, with some absent. The sample shows more than 70,000 clones, about 85% of them seen only once. Sequencing used peripheral blood, obtained 28 days after the second AZD1222 dose. The source is an adult who received the AZD1222 COVID-19 vaccine.

This chain uses TRBV6-2 or TRBV6-3 with TRBJ2-7; D remains unclear. CDR1 and CDR2 from the germline V gene are MNHEY and SVGEGT. This CDR3 is built from 15 residues. Trimming took 0 bases from V and 2 from J, leaving 11 bases between them. As DNA, the CDR3 is TGTGCCAGCAGTTACTCGTTCCAGAGCGCCTACGAGCAGTACTTC. Translated, it gives CASSYSFQSAYEQYF.

This sequence joins TRBV6-5 and TRBJ2-3; D not certain. CDR1 is MNHEY and CDR2 is SVGAGI in the germline V gene. This CDR3 comprises 15 residues. V was shortened by 7 bases and J by 2 bases, with 16 bases between the two germline ends. The CDR3 DNA reads as TGTGCCAGCAAAAGTTCCCGGGCCGTCACAGATACGCAGTATTTT. This encodes CASKSSRAVTDTQYF.